This T cell receptor (beta chain) was obtained from a study of T cell responses to AZD1222 COVID-19 vaccine. Overall study findings and caveats: Breadth and depth of Spike-specific TCRs rose after two AZD1222 doses. Clonal diversity may have been underestimated in mostly white British donors. Nearly half of spike-specific TCRs reportedly target unmutated variant regions. Only 5 or 6 individuals given AZD1222 were seropositive at baseline.

This CDR3 comprises 14 residues. Germline values: CDR1 MDHEN, CDR2 SYDVKM. The ends were cut back, 9 bases at V and 1 base at J, with 15 bases in the middle. Data came from immunoSEQ multiplex PCR; TCRdb stores just in-frame clones and leaves some out. This sample yields about 180,000 clones, of which around 94% are seen a single time; roughly 1.7% belongs to the top ten. Regarding this clone: Its antigen is unknown.

The TCR sequence derives from an adult who received the AZD1222 COVID-19 vaccine. The rearrangement uses TRBV28 and TRBJ2-5; D not certain. The input for sequencing was peripheral blood, taken 28 days after the second AZD1222 dose. The CDR3 DNA follows: TGTGCCAGTGGTGAGTTAGTCGGCCAAGAGACCCAGTACTTC. Residues: CASGELVGQETQYF.